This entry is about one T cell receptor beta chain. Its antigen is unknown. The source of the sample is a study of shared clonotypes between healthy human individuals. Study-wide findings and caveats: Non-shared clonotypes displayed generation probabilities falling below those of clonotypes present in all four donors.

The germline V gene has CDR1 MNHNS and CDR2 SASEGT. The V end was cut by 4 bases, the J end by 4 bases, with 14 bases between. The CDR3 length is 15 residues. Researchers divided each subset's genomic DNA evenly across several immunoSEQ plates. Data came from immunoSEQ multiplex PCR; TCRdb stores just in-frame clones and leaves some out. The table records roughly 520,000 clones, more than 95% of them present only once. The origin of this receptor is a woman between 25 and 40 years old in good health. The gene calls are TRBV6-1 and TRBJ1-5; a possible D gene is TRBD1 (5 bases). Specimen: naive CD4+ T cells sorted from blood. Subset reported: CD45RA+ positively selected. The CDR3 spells CASSVQGRENQPQHF. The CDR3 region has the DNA TGTGCCAGCAGTGTCCAGGGTAGGGAAAATCAGCCCCAGCATTTT.